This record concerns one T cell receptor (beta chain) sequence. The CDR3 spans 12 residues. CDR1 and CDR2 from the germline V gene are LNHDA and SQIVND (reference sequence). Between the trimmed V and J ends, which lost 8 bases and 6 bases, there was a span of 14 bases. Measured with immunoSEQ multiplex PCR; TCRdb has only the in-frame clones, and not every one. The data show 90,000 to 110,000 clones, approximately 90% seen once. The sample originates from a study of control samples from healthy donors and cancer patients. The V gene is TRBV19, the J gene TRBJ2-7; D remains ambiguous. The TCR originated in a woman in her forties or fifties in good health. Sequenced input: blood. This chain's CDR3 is CASSRAGVEQYF. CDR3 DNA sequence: TGTGCCAGTTCCCGGGCCGGCGTCGAGCAGTACTTC. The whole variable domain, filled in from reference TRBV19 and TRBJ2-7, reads DGGITQSPKYLFRKEGQNVTLSCEQNLNHDAMYWYRQDPGQGLRLIYYSQIVNDFQKGDIAEGYSVSREKKESFPLTVTSAQKNPTAFYLCASSRAGVEQYFGPGTRLTVT.